This record looks at one T cell receptor beta chain sequence and its context. Original handling: Nucleated cell number was recorded as an estimate derived from reference gene primer amplification. TCRdb's table, derived via immunoSEQ multiplex PCR, lists solely in-frame clones and lacks some. That table gives V, J and clone size, and the DNA gave D and trimming. Of around 200,000 clones listed, roughly 83% are singletons. Ages ranged from about 18 to 89 years, with residence in around 24 US areas. Membership in each cohort depended on participant-reported clinical history. What the recovered Cohort 3 donors had was two negative PCRs, clearance, or symptom resolution. This sample was taken from a study of blood T cell repertoires in COVID-19. The CDR3 length is 14 residues. Trimming left V 2 bases short and J 0 bases short, with 8 bases between. The V gene's germline CDR1 is SGHRS and CDR2 YFSETQ.

Specimen: PBMCs or T cells enriched from blood (not recorded which). The receptor's source is a woman between 25 and 40 years old who had recovered from COVID-19. The J gene is TRBJ1-1, the V gene TRBV5-1; a weak D match, TRBD1 (5 bases). The CDR3 DNA reads as TGCGCCAGCAGCTTTTCACAGGTGAACACTGAAGCTTTCTTT. Its protein is CASSFSQVNTEAFF. The full variable domain, rest sourced from reference TRBV5-1 and TRBJ1-1, is KAGVTQTPRYLIKTRGQQVTLSCSPISGHRSVSWYQQTPGQGLQFLFEYFSETQRNKGNFPGRFSGRQFSNSRSEMNVSTLELGDSALYLCASSFSQVNTEAFFGQGTRLTVV.